What follows is one T cell receptor (beta chain) and its context. This clonotype was detected only a few times. Its cognate antigen has yet to be identified. Base qualities are not provided; no much larger clone lies one nucleotide away. TCR repertoires of sorted CD4+ and CD8+ blood T cells from severe aplastic anemia patients and healthy subjects were deep-sequenced in the study. Ficoll-Paque density gradient centrifugation was used to isolate peripheral blood mononuclear cells. Before DNA was extracted, CD4+ and CD8+ T cells were sorted using either FACS or magnetic beads. Genomic DNA was used as template for profiling of TCR beta VDJ combinations and CDR3 sequences. An Illumina HiSeq 2000 was used for TCR repertoire sequencing. As for how the authors treated the data: TRBV/TRBJ rearrangement plots, CDR3 size and DJ length profiles, and Simpson's diversity index were used to evaluate the repertoires. The immunodominant clone was defined as the most abundant DNA sequence in deep sequencing data. CDR3 amino acid sequences were checked for sharing across subjects and were also compared against the VDJdb database and published repertoires. TCRdb ran its own pipeline on the public reads, namely fastp trimming at Q25 and MiXCR clone calling, and kept in-frame beta chains. Duplicate CDR3 protein sequences are folded into a single record with the most common DNA and genes. These V and J calls rely on TCRdb rather than the paper's analysis. Here the sample has roughly 80,000 distinct CDR3 sequences; around 42% occur a single time. Over 50% of the sample is held by the ten biggest clonotypes.

For this chain, trimming is 3 bases at the V end and 4 bases at the J end, and the number of junction bases without a gene match is 6. Looking up the germline V gene yields CDR1 MNHNS and CDR2 SASEGT. Taken from cysteine to phenylalanine, the CDR3 has 15 residues. Only the CDR3 region is kept as DNA, spanning 45 bases read in frame from base 1. This entry comes from a study of CD8+CD57+ T cells in acquired aplastic anemia listed by TCRdb under 2018. Turning to the overall study: A mean of approximately 3 ug of DNA, ranging from roughly 0.17 to 30 ug, was extracted from sorted CD4+ and CD8+ cells. For healthy donor samples, the average read count was roughly 9.9 million for CD4+ cells and around 12 million for CD8+ cells. Beyond this particular receptor, the publication reports: No significant difference in CD8+ Simpson's diversity was found between patients and healthy controls (P=0.060). Approximately 31 CD8+ CDR3 sequences were found in both patients and controls but appeared to be highly expressed in patients and within the immunodominant clones of the patients.

Recombination connected TRBV6-1 to TRBJ2-5; TRBD2 aligns with 9 central bases. The source of this sequence is a human donor in good health, serving as a control. Sequenced sample: sorted CD4+, CD8+, or CD8+CD57+ T cells (not recorded which) from PBMCs. The DNA sequence is given as TGTGCCAGCAGTGACAGCGCGGGGGGGCGAGAGACCCAGTACTTC. It is translated as CASSDSAGGRETQYF.